These T cell receptor beta chains were read from a single sample in a study of shared clonotypes between healthy human individuals. Sequenced by immunoSEQ multiplex PCR; TCRdb stores in-frame clones only, minus some. The table records about 2 million clones, 90% to 95% of them present only once. The sequencing sample was made of naive CD4+ T cells sorted from blood. All receptors come from a man aged 18 to 29 in good health. Each CDR3 is given with its conserved first and last residue. D genes are given only for firm matches. Some rows have no size entry. The others give once, few or many, or a class for an expanded clone.

size: once; D: NA; J: TRBJ2-3; V: TRBV5-1; CDR3: CASSLYGGDTQYF; DNA: TGCGCCAGCAGCTTGTATGGGGGAGATACGCAGTATTTT
size: NA; D: NA; J: TRBJ1-2; V: TRBV12-5; CDR3: CASGNRENYGYTF; DNA: TGTGCTAGTGGAAACAGGGAGAACTATGGCTACACCTTC
size: NA; D: TRBD1; J: TRBJ1-2; V: TRBV2; CDR3: CASRGTGENGYTF; DNA: TGTGCCAGCAGGGGGACAGGGGAAAATGGCTACACCTTC
size: NA; D: NA; J: TRBJ2-2; V: TRBV7-3; CDR3: CASSLENLNTGELFF; DNA: TGTGCCAGCAGCTTAGAAAACTTAAACACCGGGGAGCTGTTTTTT
size: NA; D: NA; J: TRBJ2-3; V: TRBV25-1; CDR3: CASSEYTSSTDTQYF; DNA: TGTGCCAGCAGTGAATATACTTCTAGCACAGATACGCAGTATTTT
size: once; D: NA; J: TRBJ2-3; V: TRBV5-4; CDR3: CASSQGLFTDTQYF; DNA: TGTGCCAGCAGCCAGGGACTTTTCACAGATACGCAGTATTTT
size: NA; D: NA; J: TRBJ1-2; V: TRBV11-2; CDR3: CASTISMGGPYGYTF; DNA: TGTGCCAGCACCATTAGCATGGGGGGACCCTATGGCTACACCTTC
size: NA; D: TRBD2; J: TRBJ2-1; V: TRBV9; CDR3: CASSVSGLAGINEQFF; DNA: TGTGCCAGCAGCGTGTCGGGACTAGCGGGAATCAATGAGCAGTTCTTC
size: NA; D: NA; J: TRBJ1-2; V: TRBV5-4; CDR3: CASSVPGGDGGYTF; DNA: TGTGCCAGCAGCGTCCCCGGGGGGGATGGTGGCTACACCTTC
size: NA; D: NA; J: TRBJ2-1; V: TRBV5-4; CDR3: CASSLTGTTNEQFF; DNA: TGTGCCAGCAGCTTGACCGGGACCACCAATGAGCAGTTCTTC
size: NA; D: TRBD2; J: TRBJ2-7; V: TRBV5-1; CDR3: CASSFSGGPSEQYF; DNA: TGCGCCAGCAGCTTTTCGGGGGGGCCCTCCGAGCAGTACTTC
size: NA; D: NA; J: TRBJ2-5; V: TRBV7-2; CDR3: CASSWAIQETQYF; DNA: TGTGCCAGCAGCTGGGCAATCCAAGAGACCCAGTACTTC
size: NA; D: NA; J: TRBJ1-1; V: TRBV6-5; CDR3: CASSYSPGVTEAFF; DNA: TGTGCCAGCAGTTACTCTCCAGGGGTAACTGAAGCTTTCTTT
size: NA; D: NA; J: TRBJ1-1; V: TRBV7-9; CDR3: CASSLGRVREDTEAFF; DNA: TGTGCCAGCAGCTTAGGAAGGGTCAGAGAGGACACTGAAGCTTTCTTT
size: NA; D: TRBD2; J: TRBJ2-1; V: TRBV2; CDR3: CASSDRTSGVVDEQFF; DNA: TGTGCCAGCAGTGACAGGACTAGCGGGGTGGTCGATGAGCAGTTCTTC
size: NA; D: NA; J: TRBJ2-3; V: TRBV5-4; CDR3: CASSLGSSTDTQYF; DNA: TGTGCCAGCAGCTTAGGATCCAGCACAGATACGCAGTATTTT
size: NA; D: NA; J: TRBJ1-5; V: TRBV6-1; CDR3: CASSEWINQPQHF; DNA: TGTGCCAGCAGTGAATGGATCAATCAGCCCCAGCATTTT
size: NA; D: NA; J: TRBJ2-1; V: TRBV9; CDR3: CASSVRSSFNEQFF; DNA: TGTGCCAGCAGCGTAAGGTCTAGCTTCAATGAGCAGTTCTTC
size: NA; D: TRBD2; J: TRBJ2-2; V: TRBV2; CDR3: CASSSSGETGELFF; DNA: TGTGCCAGCAGTTCTAGCGGGGAGACCGGGGAGCTGTTTTTT
size: NA; D: NA; J: TRBJ2-2; V: TRBV9; CDR3: CASSVNPGRKTGELFF; DNA: TGTGCCAGCAGCGTAAATCCGGGCAGGAAAACCGGGGAGCTGTTTTTT
size: NA; D: NA; J: TRBJ2-1; V: TRBV2; CDR3: CASSPSRSTYNEQFF; DNA: TGTGCCAGCAGTCCCAGTAGAAGCACTTACAATGAGCAGTTCTTC